This entry lists 21 T cell receptor beta chains sequenced from one sample in a study of blood T cell repertoires in COVID-19. Profiling relied on immunoSEQ multiplex PCR, and the TCRdb table lists in-frame clones only, not all of them. The profile covers about 40,000 clones, with 70% to 90% appearing a single time and roughly an eighth taken by the ten largest. Sequencing was carried out using peripheral blood. The origin of the receptors is a human donor in a cohort sampled during active COVID-19.

This sequence joins TRBV6-4 and TRBJ1-5; D gene unclear. Germline V CDR1 and CDR2: MRHNA, SNTAGT. This CDR3 is 11 amino acids long. V was clipped by 8 bases and J by 14 bases, with 16 bases between them. CDR3 in amino acids: CASSDTPVEHF. CDR3 sequence (DNA): TGTGCCAGCTCAGACACCCCGGTTGAGCATTTT.

The CDR3 DNA is TGTGCCATCTCTGTCCAGGGCCACTCCTCCAATCAGCCCCAGCATTTT. Amino acid sequence: CAISVQGHSSNQPQHF. This chain connects TRBV2 to TRBJ1-5, with D possibly matching TRBD1 (5 bases). The CDR3 has 16 residues. Germline values: CDR1 SNHLY, CDR2 FYNNEI. V was cut by 10 bases and J by 3 bases, with 22 bases left in between.

The chain couples TRBV9 to TRBJ1-1; D possibly corresponds to TRBD1 (5 bases). The V gene's germline CDR1 is SGDLS and CDR2 YYNGEE. The CDR3 is 15 residues long. The V end was cut by 4 bases, the J end by 2 bases, with 15 bases between. The CDR3 DNA reads TGTGCCAGCAGCAAGATTCAGGGTGCCAACACTGAAGCTTTCTTT. It yields the protein CASSKIQGANTEAFF.

The V call is TRBV27, the J call TRBJ1-2; 8 positions match TRBD1. The CDR3 spans 13 residues. J was trimmed by 4 bases and V by 5 bases; bases with no gene match: 3. Germline V gene lookup returns CDR1 MNHEY and CDR2 SMNVEV (reference sequence). This CDR3 is CASSGQGGYGYTF. For the CDR3, the DNA is TGTGCCAGCAGTGGACAGGGAGGCTATGGCTACACCTTC.

The table lists this clone with a count of one. CDR3 in DNA: TGTGCCAGCAGCTTGGCGGCTAGTGGCACCGGGGAGCTGTTTTTT. Translation: CASSLAASGTGELFF. The chain uses TRBV5-4 and TRBJ2-2; D is undetermined. V was cut by 0 bases and J by 4 bases, with 10 bases left in between. Germline lookup yields CDR1 SGHNT and CDR2 YYREEE (reference sequence). CDR3 length: 15 residues.

This chain connects TRBV5-1 to TRBJ1-4; D is perhaps TRBD1 (5 bases). The CDR3 sequence is 15 residues long. CDR1 SGHRS and CDR2 YFSETQ come from the germline V gene. Trimming shortened V by 0 bases and J by 5 bases, and 11 bases separated the two germline ends. Here the CDR3 reads CASSLVPRENEKLFF. For the CDR3, the DNA is TGCGCCAGCAGCTTGGTTCCCAGGGAAAATGAAAAACTGTTTTTT.

V is TRBV18 and J is TRBJ1-4; no firm D call. Germline CDR1 and CDR2: KGHSH and LQKENI. The CDR3 length is 15 residues. The V and J ends lost 6 bases and 0 bases respectively, with 11 bases between them. CDR3 coding DNA: TGTGCCAGCTCTCTCGGAGGCACAACTAATGAAAAACTGTTTTTT. This encodes CASSLGGTTNEKLFF.

This chain uses TRBV4-1 with TRBJ1-2, with 7 bases fitting TRBD1. Germline values: CDR1 MGHRA, CDR2 YSYEKL. The CDR3 consists of 14 residues. V was clipped by 4 bases and J by 2 bases; unmatched bases: 4. CDR3 bases: TGCGCCAGCAGCCCGCCGGGACAGAACTATGGCTACACCTTC. It codes for CASSPPGQNYGYTF.

The gene calls are TRBV6-1 and TRBJ2-7, with 10 bases aligning to TRBD1. Trimming at V came to 1 base and at J to 4 bases, leaving 4 bases not matched to a gene. Per the germline V gene, CDR1 is MNHNS and CDR2 is SASEGT. The length of the CDR3 is 15 residues. CDR3 loop: CASSEGQGALYEQYF. CDR3 DNA sequence: TGTGCCAGCAGTGAAGGACAGGGGGCTCTATACGAGCAGTACTTC.

The chain has TRBV6-5 and TRBJ1-1; D unresolved. This CDR3 is built from 14 residues. Trimming took 6 bases from V and 3 from J, leaving 14 bases between them. The V gene's germline CDR1 is MNHEY and CDR2 SVGAGI. The CDR3 region has the DNA TGTGCCAGCAGCCGCGGACGGGGTGACACTGAAGCTTTCTTT. Protein product: CASSRGRGDTEAFF.

CDR3 DNA: TGTGCCAGCAGTTACGGGGGGTCGGGCAATCAGCCCCAGCATTTT. Residues: CASSYGGSGNQPQHF. The chain uses TRBV6-5 and TRBJ1-5; possible D gene TRBD1, 5 bases. Per germline, CDR1 MNHEY and CDR2 SVGAGI. V was shortened by 2 bases and J by 2 bases, with 10 bases between the two germline ends. This CDR3 contains 15 residues.

The rearrangement links TRBV7-8 to TRBJ1-2; D is undetermined. This CDR3 has 14 amino acids. Germline V lookup: CDR1 SGHVS, CDR2 FQNEAQ. Trimming shortened V by 4 bases and J by 4 bases, and 13 bases separated the two germline ends. This CDR3 is CASSSLGVAYGYTF. The CDR3 coding sequence is TGTGCCAGCAGCTCGTTGGGCGTTGCCTATGGCTACACCTTC.

The J gene is TRBJ1-2, the V gene TRBV12-5; tentatively, D is TRBD1 (6 bases). With 6 bases removed from V and 4 bases from J, the gap between germline ends came to 15 bases. Germline loops: CDR1 LGHNT, CDR2 FRNRAP. CDR3 length: 14 amino acids. The chain's CDR3 is CASGHQDRSYGYTF. CDR3 DNA: TGTGCTAGTGGACATCAGGACAGATCCTATGGCTACACCTTC. Looking up the rest from reference TRBV12-5 and TRBJ1-2 gives the full variable domain: DARVTQTPRHKVTEMGQEVTMRCQPILGHNTVFWYRQTMMQGLELLAYFRNRAPLDDSGMPKDRFSAEMPDATLATLKIQPSEPRDSAVYFCASGHQDRSYGYTFGSGTRLTVV.

The J gene is TRBJ2-7, the V gene TRBV13; 9 bases are shared with TRBD1. Germline CDR1 PRHDT, CDR2 FYEKMQ (reference sequence). Trimming removed 5 bases from V and 6 bases from J; junction bases left unmatched: 11. The CDR3 spans 15 residues. CDR3 nucleotides: TGTGCCAGCAGCACCCCGGGACAGGGTTCGCTCGAGCAGTACTTC. It yields the protein CASSTPGQGSLEQYF.

This chain joins TRBV4-1 and TRBJ2-1, with TRBD2 identical over 14 bases. CDR1 and CDR2 from the germline V gene are MGHRA and YSYEKL. The CDR3 runs to 15 residues. The V segment lost 4 bases and the J segment 9 bases; nucleotides outside the gene matches: 5. CDR3 in amino acids: CASSLTSGGVVEQFF. DNA for the CDR3: TGCGCCAGCAGCCTGACTAGCGGGGGGGTCGTTGAGCAGTTCTTC.

The chain combines TRBV19 with TRBJ1-2; D ambiguous. V lost 1 base and J lost 4, with 10 bases in between. Germline V gene lookup returns CDR1 LNHDA and CDR2 SQIVND (reference sequence). The CDR3 is made up of 14 amino acids. Here the CDR3 reads CASSIGQSIYGYTF. In DNA, the CDR3 is TGTGCCAGTAGTATAGGTCAGTCGATCTATGGCTACACCTTC.

The chain carries TRBV20-1 and TRBJ2-3; 11 bases line up with TRBD2. CDR1 is DFQATT, CDR2 SNEGSKA, per germline (reference sequence). After removal of 3 bases from V and 0 bases from J, the junction contained 5 bases not matched to a gene. The CDR3 is made up of 16 amino acids. The CDR3 sequence is CSASSLAGVSTDTQYF. The CDR3 DNA reads as TGCAGTGCTAGTTCACTAGCGGGGGTGAGCACAGATACGCAGTATTTT.

This chain links TRBV12-3 or TRBV12-4 with TRBJ2-3; D possibly corresponds to TRBD1 (5 bases). The CDR3 spans 13 residues. Trimming took off 1 base at V and 4 bases at J, with 6 bases between the two ends. The CDR3 DNA reads as TGTGCCAGCAGTTTAGGGGGCCCAGATACGCAGTATTTT. This sequence encodes CASSLGGPDTQYF.

This clone appeared once. The chain is built from TRBV7-9 and TRBJ2-7; 9 bases align to TRBD1. From germline, CDR1 is SEHNR and CDR2 FQNEAQ (reference sequence). The length of the CDR3 is 17 residues. V was clipped by 2 bases and J by 6 bases; unmatched bases: 14. CDR3 region: CASSLSRPGQGFFEQYF. As DNA, the CDR3 is TGTGCCAGCAGCTTAAGCCGGCCGGGACAGGGCTTTTTCGAGCAGTACTTC. Full variable domain (outside the CDR3, taken from reference TRBV7-9 and TRBJ2-7): DTGVSQNPRHKITKRGQNVTFRCDPISEHNRLYWYRQTLGQGPEFLTYFQNEAQLEKSRLLSDRFSAERPKGSFSTLEIQRTEQGDSAMYLCASSLSRPGQGFFEQYFGPGTRLTVT.

V is TRBV29-1 and J is TRBJ1-1, with 7 positions matching TRBD1. From germline, CDR1 is SQVTM and CDR2 ANQGSEA. The CDR3 totals 13 residues. The V and J ends lost 4 bases and 5 bases, in that order; junction bases with no gene match: 7. CDR3 sequence: CSVAPTGWTEAFF. CDR3 DNA: TGCAGCGTTGCCCCGACAGGGTGGACTGAAGCTTTCTTT.

This chain uses TRBV11-2 with TRBJ1-4; TRBD1 is a possible D gene (6 bases). Trimming took off 8 bases at V and 5 bases at J, with 21 bases between the two ends. Germline V gene sequence: CDR1 SGHAT, CDR2 FQNNGV. The CDR3 spans 16 residues. DNA of the CDR3: TGTGCCAGCTCTTCCGGACAGTCTGGGTTAAATGAAAAACTGTTTTTT. As protein: CASSSGQSGLNEKLFF. The full variable domain, completed using reference TRBV11-2 and TRBJ1-4, is EAGVAQSPRYKIIEKRQSVAFWCNPISGHATLYWYQQILGQGPKLLIQFQNNGVVDDSQLPKDRFSAERLKGVDSTLKIQPAKLEDSAVYLCASSSGQSGLNEKLFFGSGTQLSVL.